The 12 T cell receptor beta chains presented below share a single source sample, sequenced in a study of blood T cell repertoires in COVID-19. Clones were sequenced by immunoSEQ multiplex PCR, and TCRdb holds only the in-frame ones, with some missing. Among around 100,000 clones listed, roughly 72% were seen once. The sequenced sample consisted of peripheral blood. These TCRs come from a man older than 75 with acute or convalescent COVID-19.

The V and J genes are TRBV6-5 and TRBJ2-7; D may be TRBD2 (6 bases). Germline assignment: CDR1 MNHEY and CDR2 SVGAGI. CDR3 size: 11 residues. Deletions cut 7 bases from V and 11 bases from J, with 15 bases between. In DNA, the CDR3 is TGTGCCAGCACCAAGGGAAGGGAGGAGTACTTC. Residues: CASTKGREEYF.

The chain couples TRBV9 to TRBJ2-1, with a possible D match to TRBD2 (5 bases). Trimming removed 1 base at V and 5 bases at J, with 13 bases between. This CDR3 spans 15 amino acids. Germline V gene data show CDR1 as SGDLS and CDR2 as YYNGEE. Written as DNA, the CDR3 is TGTGCCAGCAGCGTAAGAAGCCCGCGGGACAATGAGCAGTTCTTC. Encoded protein: CASSVRSPRDNEQFF.

The chain combines TRBV10-3 with TRBJ2-3, with 11 bases identical to TRBD1. The CDR3 is made up of 17 amino acids. J lost 6 bases, V lost 4 bases, and 12 bases had no gene match. CDR1 and CDR2 (germline): ENHRY, SYGVKD. This CDR3 reads CAISATRPGQGDDTQYF. As DNA, the CDR3 is TGTGCCATCAGTGCGACTCGTCCGGGACAGGGGGATGATACGCAGTATTTT.

The rearrangement joins TRBV5-1 to TRBJ2-5; D is perhaps TRBD2 (6 bases). The CDR3 runs to 15 residues. CDR1 is SGHRS and CDR2 is YFSETQ in the germline V gene. With 7 bases removed from V and 1 base from J, the gap between germline ends came to 17 bases. For the CDR3, the DNA is TGCGCCAGCCGGCTCGGTAGTAGCGGCCAAGAGACCCAGTACTTC. The encoded protein is CASRLGSSGQETQYF.

This rearrangement joins TRBV3-1 (or the pseudogene TRBV3-2) to TRBJ2-1; D is unclear. The germline V and J ends were trimmed by 8 bases and 7 bases, with 12 bases remaining between them. Germline loops: CDR1 LGHDT, CDR2 YNNKEL (reference sequence). The CDR3 runs to 12 residues. The DNA for the CDR3 is TGTGCCAGCGACTGGCGTGGGAATGAGCAGTTCTTC. Its translation: CASDWRGNEQFF.

The CDR3 sequence: CASLSGTGVNSPLHF. CDR3 DNA sequence: TGTGCCAGCCTATCCGGGACAGGGGTTAATTCACCCCTCCACTTT. This sequence joins TRBV2 and TRBJ1-6, with 10 positions matching TRBD1. From germline, CDR1 is SNHLY and CDR2 FYNNEI. This CDR3 comprises 15 residues. The J segment lost 6 bases and the V segment lost 8 bases, leaving 7 bases of the junction unmatched.

The V call is TRBV5-1, the J call TRBJ2-3; TRBD2 agrees at 9 bases. Looked up from germline, CDR1 is SGHRS and CDR2 is YFSETQ. CDR3 length: 15 amino acids. V lost 4 bases to trimming and J lost 3 bases; unmatched junction nucleotides: 6. CDR3 sequence (DNA): TGCGCCAGCAGCCCCAGTAGCGGGAGAACAGATACGCAGTATTTT. Translated, it gives CASSPSSGRTDTQYF.

V and J are TRBV19 and TRBJ1-3; perhaps TRBD1 as D (5 bases). The CDR3 length is 15 residues. Germline CDR1 reads LNHDA; CDR2 reads SQIVND (reference sequence). The germline V and J ends were trimmed by 7 bases and 3 bases, with 16 bases remaining between them. Here the CDR3 reads CASTPRASIGNTIYF. The CDR3 nucleotides read TGTGCCAGTACCCCCAGGGCTTCTATTGGAAACACCATATATTTT.

The rearrangement links TRBV6-5 to TRBJ2-3; no clear D. This CDR3 comprises 13 residues. V gave up 6 bases and J gave up 2 bases, with 9 bases separating them. CDR1 and CDR2 from the germline V gene are MNHEY and SVGAGI. DNA of the CDR3: TGTGCCAGCAGCCGCGACATCACAGATACGCAGTATTTT. Residues: CASSRDITDTQYF.

The chain joins TRBV10-3 to TRBJ1-2; the D is unclear. Trimming cost V 3 bases and J 8 bases, with 10 bases left between them. Per the germline V gene, CDR1 is ENHRY and CDR2 is SYGVKD. The CDR3 sequence is 12 residues long. CDR3: CAISERAGGYTF. The CDR3 region has the DNA TGTGCCATCAGTGAACGAGCGGGCGGCTACACCTTC.

This sequence joins TRBV18 and TRBJ2-7; TRBD2 matches 10 bases. Germline loops: CDR1 KGHSH, CDR2 LQKENI. CDR3 length equals 14 residues. The trim removed 3 bases at V and 6 bases at J, leaving 5 bases unmatched. DNA for the CDR3: TGTGCCAGCTCACCCCTAGCGGGAGAAGTCGAGCAGTACTTC. The encoded protein is CASSPLAGEVEQYF.

CDR3 amino acids: CASSPAITRTDTQYF. The CDR3 nucleotides are TGTGCCAGCTCACCAGCTATCACTCGCACAGATACGCAGTATTTT. The chain links TRBV18 to TRBJ2-3; D call uncertain. The CDR3 contains 15 residues. V was cut by 2 bases and J by 1 base, with 10 bases left in between. CDR1 is KGHSH and CDR2 is LQKENI in the germline V gene.